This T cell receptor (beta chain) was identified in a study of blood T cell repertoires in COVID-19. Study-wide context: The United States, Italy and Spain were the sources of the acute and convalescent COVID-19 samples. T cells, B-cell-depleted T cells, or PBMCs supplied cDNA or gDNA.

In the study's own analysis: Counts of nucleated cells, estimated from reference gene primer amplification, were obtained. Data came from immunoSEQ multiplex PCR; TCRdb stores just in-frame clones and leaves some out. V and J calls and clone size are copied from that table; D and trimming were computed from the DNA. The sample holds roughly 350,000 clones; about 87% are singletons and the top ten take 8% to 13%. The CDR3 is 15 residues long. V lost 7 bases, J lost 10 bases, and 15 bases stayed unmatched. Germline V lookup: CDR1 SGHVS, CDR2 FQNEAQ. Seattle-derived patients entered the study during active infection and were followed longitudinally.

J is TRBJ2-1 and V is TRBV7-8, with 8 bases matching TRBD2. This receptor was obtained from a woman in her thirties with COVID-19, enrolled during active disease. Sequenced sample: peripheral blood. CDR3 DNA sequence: TGTGCCAGCACCTTGGATAGCGGGAAGGGTGGGGAGCAGTTCTTC. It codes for CASTLDSGKGGEQFF. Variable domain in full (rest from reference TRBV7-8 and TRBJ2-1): GAGVSQSPRYKVAKRGQDVALRCDPISGHVSLFWYQQALGQGPEFLTYFQNEAQLDKSGLPSDRFFAERPEGSVSTLKIQRTQQEDSAVYLCASTLDSGKGGEQFFGPGTRLTVL.